Reported below is one T cell receptor (beta chain). Antigen unknown. This sample was included in a study of radiation and T cells in renal cell carcinoma. Study observations and caveats: From baseline, blood top tumor clonotypes peaked at 2 weeks post-radiation.

CDR1 SGHRS and CDR2 YFSETQ come from the germline V gene. V lost 2 bases to trimming and J lost 8 bases; unmatched junction nucleotides: 12. CDR3 size: 16 residues. The time point was: blood 2 weeks post-SBRT. Treatment noted: 15 Gy SBRT to primary tumor, nephrectomy 4 weeks later. Assay used: immunoSEQ multiplex PCR; TCRdb lists only in-frame clones, some missing. The profile shows roughly 130,000 clones, approximately 78% of them singletons. The gene calls are TRBV5-1 and TRBJ1-4; TRBD1 matches 7 bases. Here the sequenced sample was blood, taken from a patient whose treatment included radiotherapy and nephrectomy. This clonotype was sampled from a woman aged 60-75 years with renal cell carcinoma. CDR3 DNA: TGCGCCAGCAGCTTACAGGGGTCGGACGTGGGCGAAAAACTGTTTTTT. Its protein product is CASSLQGSDVGEKLFF.